A single sample gave rise to the 9 T cell receptor beta chains below, sequenced in a study of cytomegalovirus exposure and HLA in healthy donors. The PCR had 60 Vbeta and 13 Jbeta primers. TCRdb's table, derived via immunoSEQ multiplex PCR, lists solely in-frame clones and lacks some. The data show approximately 180,000 clones, with 70% to 75% seen just once and about 2.9% held by the top ten. What was sequenced was PBMCs. Every receptor here comes from a male donor in good health and CMV-seronegative.

This clone was seen a few times. The chain combines TRBV18 with TRBJ2-2, with D possibly TRBD1 on 6 matching bases. V was trimmed by 5 bases and J by 2 bases, leaving 12 bases between them. Per germline, CDR1 KGHSH and CDR2 LQKENI. This CDR3 spans 15 amino acids. Here the CDR3 DNA reads TGTGCCAGCTCATCAAGGACAGTCAACACCGGGGAGCTGTTTTTT. Translating gives CASSSRTVNTGELFF.

The chain joins TRBV7-2 to TRBJ1-2; D gene ambiguous. Germline V gene data show CDR1 as SGHTA and CDR2 as FQGNSA. This CDR3 is 13 amino acids long. V dropped 10 bases and J dropped 5 bases, with 17 bases sitting between them. The DNA of the CDR3 is TGTGCCACCGAACCCGGGTTATGGTATGGCTACACCTTC. Translated, it gives CATEPGLWYGYTF. The whole variable domain, remainder taken from reference TRBV7-2 and TRBJ1-2, is GAGVSQSPSNKVTEKGKDVELRCDPISGHTALYWYRQSLGQGLEFLIYFQGNSAPDKSGLPSDRFSAERTGGSVSTLTIQRTQQEDSAVYLCATEPGLWYGYTFGSGTRLTVV.

The CDR3 spells CAWSVRTGGSPLHF. As DNA, the CDR3 is TGTGCCTGGAGTGTACGGACAGGGGGTTCACCCCTCCACTTT. J is TRBJ1-6 and V is TRBV30; 10 bases align to TRBD1. CDR3 length equals 14 residues. The ends lost 0 bases at V and 9 bases at J; junction bases unmatched: 2. The germline gives CDR1 GTSNPN, CDR2 SVGIG (reference sequence).

CDR3 coding DNA: TGTGCCAGCGCGGGGCTAGCGGGGAGCAGCTCCTACAATGAGCAGTTCTTC. Amino acid sequence: CASAGLAGSSSYNEQFF. This chain links TRBV13 with TRBJ2-1, with 9 bases lining up with TRBD2. There are 17 residues in the CDR3. Germline-derived CDR1 and CDR2 are PRHDT and FYEKMQ (reference sequence). Trimming removed 8 bases from V and 0 bases from J; junction bases left unmatched: 11. Looking up the rest from reference TRBV13 and TRBJ2-1 gives the full variable domain: AAGVIQSPRHLIKEKRETATLKCYPIPRHDTVYWYQQGPGQDPQFLISFYEKMQSDKGSIPDRFSAQQFSDYHSELNMSSLELGDSALYFCASAGLAGSSSYNEQFFGPGTRLTVL.

The CDR3: CASSPDSNYGYTF. The DNA of the CDR3 is TGTGCCAGCAGCCCAGACTCTAACTATGGCTACACCTTC. The V and J genes are TRBV6-5 and TRBJ1-2; D remains unclear. Germline assignment: CDR1 MNHEY and CDR2 SVGAGI. V was shortened by 6 bases and J by 0 bases, with 8 bases between the two germline ends. The CDR3 covers 13 residues.

The J gene is TRBJ2-7, the V gene TRBV4-1; a weak D match, TRBD2 (6 bases). Germline CDR1 reads MGHRA; CDR2 reads YSYEKL. V was trimmed by 0 bases and J by 5 bases, leaving 11 bases between them. This CDR3 has 14 amino acids. CDR3 DNA sequence: TGCGCCAGCAGCCAAGATCGGGGGTTCGACGAGCAGTACTTC. Encoded protein: CASSQDRGFDEQYF.

The rearrangement joins TRBV2 to TRBJ2-1, with 7 bases that match TRBD2. CDR1 SNHLY and CDR2 FYNNEI come from the germline V gene. The CDR3 sequence is 17 residues long. The J segment lost 10 bases and the V segment lost 7 bases, leaving 22 bases of the junction unmatched. CDR3 nucleotides: TGTGCCAGCACCGGGGGGAGGGCTAGCTGGGTGCAGGAGGAGCAGTTCTTC. This codes for CASTGGRASWVQEEQFF.

This rearrangement joins TRBV30 to TRBJ2-3; TRBD2 might be the D (6 bases). CDR1 is GTSNPN, CDR2 SVGIG, per germline (reference sequence). Trimming took 1 base from V and 1 from J, leaving 12 bases between them. This CDR3 has 15 amino acids. The CDR3 spells CAWSGYGTRTDTQYF. The CDR3 region has the DNA TGTGCCTGGAGTGGTTACGGGACTCGCACAGATACGCAGTATTTT.

The genes are TRBV5-4 and TRBJ2-7; TRBD2 agrees at 8 bases. J was trimmed by 3 bases and V by 5 bases; bases with no gene match: 7. Per germline, CDR1 SGHNT and CDR2 YYREEE (reference sequence). This CDR3 comprises 14 residues. The CDR3 loop reads CASRSSGTIYEQYF. CDR3 DNA sequence: TGTGCCAGCAGAAGTAGCGGGACCATCTACGAGCAGTACTTC.